The next 32 T cell receptor beta chains were all read from a single sample in a study of blood T cell repertoires in COVID-19. Produced via immunoSEQ multiplex PCR; TCRdb's table is partial and in-frame only. This sample has approximately 89,000 clones, with over 70% found just once. Sequencing was carried out using peripheral blood. All receptors derive from a human donor in a cohort sampled during active COVID-19.

This clone has a single count. The chain combines TRBV19 with TRBJ2-7; weak D call: TRBD2 (6 bases). Germline CDR1 reads LNHDA; CDR2 reads SQIVND (reference sequence). CDR3 length: 14 amino acids. Trimming took off 6 bases at V and 0 bases at J, with 12 bases between the two ends. CDR3 region: CASSDGLSSYEQYF. The CDR3 DNA follows: TGTGCCAGTAGCGACGGACTATCCTCCTACGAGCAGTACTTC.

The rearrangement joins TRBV2 to TRBJ2-5; 7 positions match TRBD1. Germline V gene lookup returns CDR1 SNHLY and CDR2 FYNNEI. The CDR3 spans 14 residues. The J segment lost 2 bases and the V segment lost 7 bases, leaving 7 bases of the junction unmatched. This chain's CDR3 is CASTRDSGQETQYF. The CDR3 DNA sequence: TGTGCCAGCACCCGGGACAGCGGACAAGAGACCCAGTACTTC.

A single count supports this clone. The V gene is TRBV5-6, the J gene TRBJ2-7, with a tentative D call TRBD2 (6 bases). Germline lookup yields CDR1 SGHDT and CDR2 YYEEEE. V was clipped by 2 bases and J by 3 bases, with 12 bases between them. This CDR3 is 14 amino acids long. CDR3 in amino acids: CASSLGLRGYEQYF. CDR3 nucleotides: TGTGCCAGCAGCTTAGGACTACGGGGCTACGAGCAGTACTTC. The full variable domain, with the rest looked up from reference TRBV5-6 and TRBJ2-7, is DAGVTQSPTHLIKTRGQQVTLRCSPKSGHDTVSWYQQALGQGPQFIFQYYEEEERQRGNFPDRFSGHQFPNYSSELNVNALLLGDSALYLCASSLGLRGYEQYFGPGTRLTVT.

J is TRBJ1-1 and V is TRBV27; D uncertain. Germline CDR1 reads MNHEY; CDR2 reads SMNVEV (reference sequence). The CDR3 covers 15 residues. With 0 bases removed from V and 0 bases from J, the gap between germline ends came to 8 bases. Here the CDR3 reads CASSLSRFMNTEAFF. CDR3 coding DNA: TGTGCCAGCAGTTTATCACGGTTTATGAACACTGAAGCTTTCTTT.

The rearrangement links TRBV7-2 to TRBJ2-3; D is unclear. Germline lookup yields CDR1 SGHTA and CDR2 FQGNSA. The germline V and J ends were trimmed by 5 bases and 0 bases, with 9 bases remaining between them. The CDR3 is 14 amino acids. CDR3 in DNA: TGTGCCAGCAGCCTACCTCCTAGCACAGATACGCAGTATTTT. This sequence encodes CASSLPPSTDTQYF.

About this clone: The conserved closing phenylalanine or tryptophan is absent in this CDR3, likely reflecting a read error. The DNA is left out, because the CDR3 cannot be placed on it with certainty; the CDR3 is given as TCRdb lists it. The CDR3 is CASSVGGGRLRAVLPG. The V and J genes are TRBV9 and TRBJ2-7; the D call TRBD2 from the table was never checked on the DNA. Termini included, the CDR3 measures 16 amino acids. Germline V gene lookup returns CDR1 SGDLS and CDR2 YYNGEE.

The rearrangement uses TRBV5-5 and TRBJ1-2; 8 nucleotides line up with TRBD1. V gave up 4 bases and J gave up 6 bases; unmatched junction bases: 5. Germline assignment: CDR1 SGHKS and CDR2 YYEKEE (reference sequence). The CDR3 covers 13 residues. CDR3 DNA: TGTGCCAGCAGCCCAGGGGGCGCGAATGGCTACACCTTC. It translates to CASSPGGANGYTF.

Here the CDR3 reads CASSPSGRGTEAFF. CDR3 DNA sequence: TGTGCCAGCAGCCCCTCGGGACGGGGGACTGAAGCTTTCTTT. This rearrangement joins TRBV7-2 to TRBJ1-1, with D perhaps matching TRBD1 (5 bases). With 5 bases removed from V and 5 bases from J, the gap between germline ends came to 15 bases. Germline V gene lookup returns CDR1 SGHTA and CDR2 FQGNSA. The CDR3 contains 14 residues.

The chain has TRBV19 and TRBJ2-6, with 9 bases that match TRBD1. V dropped 9 bases and J dropped 0; count of bases not matched to a gene: 9. The CDR3 is 17 residues long. Germline CDR1 and CDR2: LNHDA and SQIVND (reference sequence). The chain's CDR3 is CASLAGTGTSGANVLTF. In DNA, the CDR3 is TGTGCCAGCCTAGCTGGGACAGGGACCTCTGGGGCCAACGTCCTGACTTTC. The variable domain in full, with the rest retrieved from reference TRBV19 and TRBJ2-6, is DGGITQSPKYLFRKEGQNVTLSCEQNLNHDAMYWYRQDPGQGLRLIYYSQIVNDFQKGDIAEGYSVSREKKESFPLTVTSAQKNPTAFYLCASLAGTGTSGANVLTFGAGSRLTVL.

V usage is TRBV6-2 or TRBV6-3 and J usage is TRBJ2-7; TRBD2 matches at 10 bases. V gave up 4 bases and J gave up 7 bases; unmatched junction bases: 13. This CDR3 region has 16 residues. CDR1 is MNHEY, CDR2 SVGEGT, per germline. The CDR3 DNA is TGTGCCAGCAGTTCCATCTTATCTAGCGGGAGAGGGGAGCAGTACTTC. Its translation is CASSSILSSGRGEQYF.

The chain couples TRBV5-1 to TRBJ2-5; D remains ambiguous. CDR1 is SGHRS and CDR2 is YFSETQ in the germline V gene. The ends were cut back, 0 bases at V and 2 bases at J, with 8 bases in the middle. This CDR3 contains 14 residues. CDR3 sequence reads: CASSLAGRQETQYF. CDR3 nucleotide sequence: TGCGCCAGCAGCTTGGCAGGCAGGCAAGAGACCCAGTACTTC. The entire variable domain, with the rest obtained from reference TRBV5-1 and TRBJ2-5, is as follows: KAGVTQTPRYLIKTRGQQVTLSCSPISGHRSVSWYQQTPGQGLQFLFEYFSETQRNKGNFPGRFSGRQFSNSRSEMNVSTLELGDSALYLCASSLAGRQETQYFGPGTRLLVL.

The chain employs TRBV3-1 (or the pseudogene TRBV3-2) and TRBJ1-5, with no clear D. Deletions cut 3 bases from V and 6 bases from J, with 9 bases between. CDR3 length equals 13 residues. Germline CDR1 reads LGHDT; CDR2 reads YNNKEL (reference sequence). Here the CDR3 DNA reads TGTGCCAGCAGCCATGGTGGAGGTCAGCCCCAGCATTTT. Translating it yields CASSHGGGQPQHF.

The chain employs TRBV19 and TRBJ1-1, with D hard to call. Trimming left V 0 bases short and J 1 base short, with 9 bases between. This CDR3 contains 15 residues. Looked up from germline, CDR1 is LNHDA and CDR2 is SQIVND (reference sequence). The CDR3: CASSIDRRPNTEAFF. The CDR3 bases are TGTGCCAGTAGTATAGACAGGCGCCCGAACACTGAAGCTTTCTTT.

J is TRBJ2-7 and V is TRBV2, with D possibly being TRBD2 (5 bases). V dropped 0 bases and J dropped 1 base, with 16 bases sitting between them. Germline CDR1 SNHLY, CDR2 FYNNEI. The CDR3 loop spans 17 amino acids. CDR3 loop: CASSEALYGEGSYEQYF. In DNA, the CDR3 is TGTGCCAGCAGTGAAGCGCTGTACGGGGAAGGTTCCTACGAGCAGTACTTC.

The rearrangement joins TRBV19 to TRBJ2-1; TRBD2 matches at 9 bases. The germline CDR1 and CDR2 sequences are LNHDA and SQIVND (reference sequence). Unmatched junction bases numbered 10, after V lost 10 bases and J lost 9 bases. This CDR3 has 13 amino acids. CDR3 protein: CANMGREGGEQFF. CDR3 bases: TGTGCCAACATGGGGCGGGAGGGGGGTGAGCAGTTCTTC.

The chain couples TRBV30 to TRBJ1-1, with 9 bases that match TRBD1. CDR3 length equals 13 residues. The germline CDR1 and CDR2 sequences are GTSNPN and SVGIG (reference sequence). Losses at the gene ends were 8 bases for V and 5 bases for J; bases not matched to a gene: 9. The CDR3 spells CATTDRGSTEAFF. CDR3 nucleotides: TGTGCCACCACTGACAGGGGGTCGACTGAAGCTTTCTTT.

There are a few counts of this clone. This rearrangement joins TRBV18 to TRBJ1-1; D not resolved. CDR1 is KGHSH, CDR2 LQKENI, per germline. CDR3 length: 15 amino acids. Trimming left V 6 bases short and J 1 base short, with 15 bases between. This CDR3 reads CASSEVGGWNTEAFF. The CDR3 region has the DNA TGTGCCAGCTCTGAAGTTGGCGGATGGAACACTGAAGCTTTCTTT.

This chain connects TRBV28 to TRBJ2-7; tentatively, D is TRBD2 (5 bases). V lost 6 bases to trimming and J lost 7 bases, with 16 bases between them. CDR1 is MDHEN and CDR2 is SYDVKM in the germline V gene. This CDR3 is 13 amino acids long. The CDR3 nucleotides are TGTGCCAGCAGACTAGTCCTAGGCCGGGAGCAGTACTTC. It encodes CASRLVLGREQYF.

The genes are TRBV28 and TRBJ2-7, with 7 positions matching TRBD1. The V gene end was trimmed by 8 bases and the J gene end by 4 bases; junction bases not matched to a gene: 8. In germline, CDR1 is MDHEN, CDR2 SYDVKM. The CDR3 has 13 amino acids. The CDR3 reads CASQDRALYEQYF. The CDR3 bases are TGTGCCAGCCAAGACAGGGCCCTTTACGAGCAGTACTTC.

V is TRBV29-1 and J is TRBJ2-7, with TRBD2 matching 9 bases. The CDR3 length is 15 residues. The germline V gene encodes CDR1 SQVTM and CDR2 ANQGSEA. V shed 4 bases, J shed 5 bases, and the junction held 12 bases outside the gene matches. The CDR3 nucleotides are TGCAGCGTTGGGCCCCGGGTAGCGGGAGTCCACGAGCAGTACTTC. Translated, it gives CSVGPRVAGVHEQYF.

CDR3 protein: CASSVDSGRADEQYF. The CDR3 nucleotides read TGTGCCAGCAGCGTAGATAGCGGGAGGGCTGACGAGCAGTACTTC. The chain has TRBV9 and TRBJ2-7; TRBD2 agrees at 11 bases. The CDR3 sequence is 15 residues long. Germline CDR1 reads SGDLS; CDR2 reads YYNGEE. The J segment lost 5 bases and the V segment lost 0 bases, leaving 4 bases of the junction unmatched.

The gene calls are TRBV5-1 and TRBJ2-7; TRBD2 is a possible D gene (6 bases). CDR3 length equals 15 residues. Trimming removed 4 bases from V and 4 bases from J, with 18 bases in between. Germline CDR1 and CDR2: SGHRS and YFSETQ. Here the CDR3 reads CASSPGRTGTYEQYF. The CDR3, as DNA: TGCGCCAGCAGCCCCGGACGGACTGGGACTTACGAGCAGTACTTC.

This chain uses TRBV12-3 or TRBV12-4 with TRBJ2-5; D possibly corresponds to TRBD2 (5 bases). V was trimmed by 6 bases and J by 9 bases, leaving 14 bases between them. This CDR3 region has 12 residues. The CDR3 region has the DNA TGTGCCAGCAGCCAGAGTGCCGGGGCCCAGTACTTC. This encodes CASSQSAGAQYF.

The V and J genes are TRBV5-1 and TRBJ2-7; tentative D call: TRBD1 (6 bases). The CDR3 length is 17 residues. Trimming shortened V by 0 bases and J by 4 bases, and 20 bases separated the two germline ends. CDR1 and CDR2 from the germline V gene are SGHRS and YFSETQ. For the CDR3, the DNA is TGCGCCAGCAGCTTGGGGGCCGGGACACCCGGAAGGTACGAGCAGTACTTC. Translated, it gives CASSLGAGTPGRYEQYF.

The rearrangement uses TRBV6-2 or TRBV6-3 and TRBJ2-3; 7 nucleotides line up with TRBD2. Germline V gives CDR1 MNHEY, CDR2 SVGEGT. The junction had 6 bases not matched to a gene; V was cut back by 2 bases and J by 1 base. The CDR3 consists of 16 residues. The CDR3 region is CASSYSAGVGTDTQYF. In DNA form, the CDR3 reads TGTGCCAGCAGTTACAGTGCGGGAGTCGGCACAGATACGCAGTATTTT.

CDR3 coding DNA: TGTGCCAGTGGGCCGAGCGGGTCTTCCTACGAGCAGTACTTC. This encodes CASGPSGSSYEQYF. The genes are TRBV5-5 and TRBJ2-7; TRBD2 might be the D (6 bases). The CDR3 is 14 residues long. V shed 8 bases and J shed 1 base, with 16 bases lying between them. Germline assignment: CDR1 SGHKS and CDR2 YYEKEE (reference sequence). The variable domain in full, completed from reference TRBV5-5 and TRBJ2-7, reads DAGVTQSPTHLIKTRGQQVTLRCSPISGHKSVSWYQQVLGQGPQFIFQYYEKEERGRGNFPDRFSARQFPNYSSELNVNALLLGDSALYLCASGPSGSSYEQYFGPGTRLTVT.

This chain joins TRBV9 and TRBJ1-5; tentative D call: TRBD1 (5 bases). Trimming pared 3 bases from V and 2 bases from J, leaving 12 bases between. This CDR3 is built from 15 residues. Germline lookup yields CDR1 SGDLS and CDR2 YYNGEE. The CDR3 DNA follows: TGTGCCAGCAGCGCAGGGTTCCTGGGCAATCAGCCCCAGCATTTT. This gives the protein CASSAGFLGNQPQHF.

This clone was picked up a small number of times. This rearrangement joins TRBV21-1 to TRBJ2-7; the D segment call TRBD1 is taken from the table without a DNA check. TRBV21-1 is a pseudogene. The CDR3 spans 13 residues. In DNA, the CDR3 is TGTGCCAGCTCCGGACAGGGGCCCTACGAGCAGTACTTC. Its translation is CASSGQGPYEQYF.

The V gene is TRBV4-2, the J gene TRBJ2-1; 7 positions match TRBD2. This CDR3 is built from 15 residues. The germline CDR1 and CDR2 sequences are LGHNA and YNFKEQ. The V gene end was trimmed by 1 base and the J gene end by 10 bases; junction bases not matched to a gene: 10. This CDR3 reads CASSQGGLVDWEQFF. For the CDR3, the DNA is TGTGCCAGCAGCCAAGGTGGACTAGTTGACTGGGAGCAGTTCTTC.

On this clone itself: The sample holds other DNA sequences that translate to the same CDR3. This chain joins TRBV15 and TRBJ1-1; D gene ambiguous. The CDR3 spans 13 residues. The V gene's germline CDR1 is LNHNV and CDR2 YYDKDF (reference sequence). Deletions cut 0 bases from V and 5 bases from J, with 7 bases between. The CDR3 region is CATSRDLRTEAFF. The CDR3 nucleotides are TGTGCCACCAGCAGAGATCTGAGGACTGAAGCTTTCTTT.

J is TRBJ2-1 and V is TRBV18, with no clear D. The CDR3 is 16 residues long. Trimming pared 6 bases from V and 0 bases from J, leaving 15 bases between. Looked up from germline, CDR1 is KGHSH and CDR2 is LQKENI. As DNA, the CDR3 is TGTGCCAGCTCCCGGTCGTTCGGTAGCTCCTACAATGAGCAGTTCTTC. It specifies CASSRSFGSSYNEQFF.

The chain couples TRBV7-9 to TRBJ1-2; possible D gene TRBD1, 5 bases. Germline CDR1 and CDR2: SEHNR and FQNEAQ (reference sequence). The CDR3 covers 14 residues. V shed 2 bases and J shed 3 bases, with 10 bases lying between them. The chain's CDR3 is CASSLKDSDYGYTF. The CDR3, as DNA: TGTGCCAGCAGCTTAAAAGACAGTGACTATGGCTACACCTTC. The whole variable domain, remainder taken from reference TRBV7-9 and TRBJ1-2, is DTGVSQNPRHKITKRGQNVTFRCDPISEHNRLYWYRQTLGQGPEFLTYFQNEAQLEKSRLLSDRFSAERPKGSFSTLEIQRTEQGDSAMYLCASSLKDSDYGYTFGSGTRLTVV.